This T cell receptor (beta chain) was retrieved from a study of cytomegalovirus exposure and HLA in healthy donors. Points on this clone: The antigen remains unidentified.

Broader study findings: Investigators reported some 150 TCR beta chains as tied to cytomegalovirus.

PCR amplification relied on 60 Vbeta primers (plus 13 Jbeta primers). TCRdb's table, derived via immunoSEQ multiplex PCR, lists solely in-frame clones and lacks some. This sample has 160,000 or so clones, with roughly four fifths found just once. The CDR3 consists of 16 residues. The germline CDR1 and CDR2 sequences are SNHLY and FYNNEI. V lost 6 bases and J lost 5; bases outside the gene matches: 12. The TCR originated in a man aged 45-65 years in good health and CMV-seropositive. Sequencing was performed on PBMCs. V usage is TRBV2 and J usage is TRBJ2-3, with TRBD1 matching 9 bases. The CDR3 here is CASRRSRDREIDTQYF. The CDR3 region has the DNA TGTGCCAGCAGACGCTCCCGGGACAGGGAAATAGATACGCAGTATTTT.